What follows describes a single T cell receptor (beta chain). The germline V gene encodes CDR1 WSHSY and CDR2 SAAADI. The V and J ends lost 0 bases and 0 bases respectively, with 9 bases between them. This CDR3 comprises 16 residues. This specimen belongs to a study of CD8+ T cells in alopecia areata. In each case, RNA was isolated and then reverse transcribed into cDNA as the sequencing template. Clones were sequenced by immunoSEQ multiplex PCR, and TCRdb holds only the in-frame ones, with some missing. The sample consists of 120,000 to 150,000 clones, roughly four fifths of them appearing once. Treatment given: oral pan-JAK inhibitor, 5-10 mg twice daily.

This sample comprised CD8+ T cells sorted from blood, obtained at week 4, from a patient treated with tofacitinib. The source is a human donor with alopecia areata. The V gene is TRBV10-2, the J gene TRBJ1-5, with D possibly being TRBD1 (6 bases). The CDR3 nucleotides read TGCGCCAGCAGTGAGTCGGGGGCTTATAGCAATCAGCCCCAGCATTTT. Translated: CASSESGAYSNQPQHF.